The rows below give T cell receptor beta chains drawn from one sample of a study of early T cells in non-severe SARS-CoV-2 infection. Via MiXCR, TCRdb re-called the 5' RACE reads, giving one row per CDR3 protein. The sample carries under 60,000 distinct CDR3 sequences, roughly 5.3% recorded once. Sequencing input: whole blood. The receptors stem from an adult who was a healthcare worker with PCR-confirmed SARS-CoV-2 infection or an uninfected control (not recorded which). The CDR3 runs from the conserved cysteine through the conserved F or W. A D gene is named only where the DNA matches it firmly. Clone size, where shown, is once, few, many, or a class for clones that have expanded.

j_call clone_size d_call v_call cdr3_nt cdr3_aa
TRBJ2-3 many NA TRBV27 TGTGCCAGCAACGTTCGGTCGCTTACTAGTGCAGATACGCAGTATTTT CASNVRSLTSADTQYF
TRBJ1-1 many NA TRBV6-2/TRBV6-3 TGTGCCAGCACTTACAGGATAATGAACACTGAAGCTTTCTTT CASTYRIMNTEAFF
TRBJ2-1 few TRBD2 TRBV3-1 TGTGCCAGCAGCTTCCGACTAGCCGGTGAGCAGTTCTTC CASSFRLAGEQFF
TRBJ1-6 few NA TRBV4-3 TGCGCCAGCAGCCAAACCTCAGCTACCTATAATTCACCCCTCCACTTT CASSQTSATYNSPLHF
TRBJ1-1 NA NA TRBV20-1 TGCAGTGCTCTGGACCTCGTCGGCACTGAAGCTTTCTTT CSALDLVGTEAFF
TRBJ2-3 few NA TRBV20-1 TGCAGTCCTGAAAGGGGAGATACGCAGTATTTT CSPERGDTQYF
TRBJ2-2 medium-sized TRBD1 TRBV24-1 TGTGCCACGGGGAGACAGGGCGGCACCGGGGAGCTGTTTTTT CATGRQGGTGELFF
TRBJ1-2 many NA TRBV2 TGTGCCAGCATAGGAACTCCAACTAACTATGGCTACACCTTC CASIGTPTNYGYTF
TRBJ1-4 NA NA TRBV5-5 TGTGCCAGCAGCTTGGCCGTCGGAGGCCCCAATGAAAAACTGTTTTTT CASSLAVGGPNEKLFF
TRBJ1-1 NA TRBD1 TRBV6-5 TGTGCCAGCAGGGATACAGGGGGCACTGAAGCTTTCTTT CASRDTGGTEAFF
TRBJ2-1 NA TRBD2 TRBV2 TGTGCCAGCAGTGGGGGGGGAGAAAATGAGCAGTTCTTC CASSGGGENEQFF
TRBJ2-5 medium-sized TRBD2 TRBV11-2 TGTGCCAGCAGCTTAGGCGGGACTAGCGACCTGATTTGGTACTTC CASSLGGTSDLIWYF
TRBJ1-5 many TRBD1 TRBV6-4 TGTGCCAGCAGTGACGGGACAGGGGGCAATCAGCCCCAGCATTTT CASSDGTGGNQPQHF
TRBJ2-5 NA NA TRBV7-9 TGTGCCAGCTTCCCGGGACGGAGTTCCCAAGAGACCCAGTACTTC CASFPGRSSQETQYF
TRBJ2-2 few NA TRBV5-1 TGCGCCAGCAGCTTGGTTTCCGTAAACACCGGGGAGCTGTTTTTT CASSLVSVNTGELFF
TRBJ1-2 NA NA TRBV29-1 TGCAGCGCGACAACTAACTATGGCTACACCTTC CSATTNYGYTF
TRBJ1-2 many NA TRBV20-1 TGCAGTGCTAGAGAGGGGGTTGGCTACACCTTC CSAREGVGYTF
TRBJ2-7 NA TRBD1 TRBV10-3 TGTGCCATCAGTGAGTCTGGAGGACAGGGGCTCCACGAGCAGTACTTC CAISESGGQGLHEQYF
TRBJ2-3 many NA TRBV15 TGTGCCACCAGCAGGGAGGGAGTGAGCGCAGATACGCAGTATTTT CATSREGVSADTQYF
TRBJ1-5 NA NA TRBV21-1 TGTGCCAGCACACGCAGACTCCCGAAGACTCAGCCCCAGCATTTT CASTRRLPKTQPQHF
TRBJ1-2 many NA TRBV19 TGTGCCAGTAGTATCGACTACAGGGTTGGCTACACCTTC CASSIDYRVGYTF
TRBJ2-2 many NA TRBV12-3/TRBV12-4 TGTGCCAGCACCCGTTCTCGGGGGGCGTTTAACACCGGGGAGCTGTTTTTT CASTRSRGAFNTGELFF
TRBJ1-1 many NA TRBV10-3 TGTGCCATCAGACAGGGAGGCACTGAAGCTTTCTTT CAIRQGGTEAFF
TRBJ1-2 few NA TRBV18 TGTGCCAGCTCACCCCCTTCCCAGCGGTATGGCTACACCTTC CASSPPSQRYGYTF
TRBJ1-2 many NA TRBV7-9 TGTGCCAGCAGCGAAACAGGCAGTCACTATGGCTACACCTTC CASSETGSHYGYTF
TRBJ2-2 NA NA TRBV7-8 TGTGCCAGCAGCTTAGTTGGGACCCTCACCGGGGAGCTGTTTTTT CASSLVGTLTGELFF
TRBJ2-1 many NA TRBV12-3/TRBV12-4 TGTGCCAGCAGTTTATCACGGGGGCCTCACAATGAGCAGTTCTTC CASSLSRGPHNEQFF
TRBJ1-1 NA NA TRBV5-1 TGCACCAGCAGCTTGAAGGGTTACGGGGTTACTGAAGCTTTCTTT CTSSLKGYGVTEAFF
TRBJ1-2 many TRBD1 TRBV6-6 TGTGCCAGCAGCACGGGACAGGGGGCGAGAGGCTACACCTTC CASSTGQGARGYTF
TRBJ2-3 NA TRBD2 TRBV20-1 TGCAGTGCTGTACTGGCGGGAGGGAAAGATACGCAGTATTTT CSAVLAGGKDTQYF
TRBJ1-2 many NA TRBV13 TGTGCCAGCAGCTTAGGTCGACAGACCAACTATGGCTACACCTTC CASSLGRQTNYGYTF
TRBJ1-2 many TRBD1 TRBV5-5 TGTGCCAGCAGCCAACAGGGGGTCTATGGCTACACCTTC CASSQQGVYGYTF
TRBJ2-4 many NA TRBV20-1 TGCAGTGCTAAAGGGAGTAGGGAAAACATTCAGTACTTC CSAKGSRENIQYF
TRBJ2-3 NA TRBD2 TRBV10-2 TGCGCCAGCAGTGTTCGCCGGGGGGGACGCACAGATACGCAGTATTTT CASSVRRGGRTDTQYF
TRBJ2-7 NA TRBD1 TRBV20-1 TGCAGTGCTAGGAGACAGGGGTACGAGCAGTACTTC CSARRQGYEQYF
TRBJ2-5 NA TRBD2 TRBV29-1 TGCAGCGTTGAAGATCCTAGGACTAGCGGGCAGGAGACCCAGTACTTC CSVEDPRTSGQETQYF
TRBJ2-5 many NA TRBV20-1 TGCAGTGCCCCGGTGGGGGGTGGGGAGACCCAGTACTTC CSAPVGGGETQYF
TRBJ2-7 few TRBD2 TRBV7-2 TGTGCCAGCAGCCAGCCCGGGCGGGAGAAAGGCTACGAGCAGTACTTC CASSQPGREKGYEQYF
TRBJ2-3 NA TRBD2 TRBV7-2 TGTGCCAGCAGCTTTGGCCCGTTTTTACTAGCGGATTTT CASSFGPFLLADF
TRBJ1-2 few TRBD1 TRBV10-3 TGTGCCATCAGTGTCGGGACAGGGGGCGGCTATGGCTACACCTTC CAISVGTGGGYGYTF